The 3 T cell receptor beta chains below come from one sample, sequenced in a study of blood T cell repertoires in COVID-19. Generated by immunoSEQ multiplex PCR, the TCRdb table keeps only in-frame clones and is missing some. The sample records 15,000 to 16,000 clones, about 80% being singletons. The sequencing sample was made of peripheral blood. These receptors came from a man between 65 and 85 years old with active or convalescent COVID-19.

The chain carries TRBV5-1 and TRBJ1-5, with 7 bases lining up with TRBD1. The CDR3 sequence is 15 residues long. The germline CDR1 and CDR2 sequences are SGHRS and YFSETQ. The V and J ends lost 4 bases and 4 bases, in that order; junction bases with no gene match: 8. The CDR3 is CASSLLGQQNQPQHF. For the CDR3, the DNA is TGCGCCAGCAGCCTTCTGGGACAGCAAAATCAGCCCCAGCATTTT.

The V gene is TRBV30, the J gene TRBJ2-5, with 9 bases aligning to TRBD1. CDR3 length: 12 residues. Losses at the gene ends were 4 bases for V and 5 bases for J; bases not matched to a gene: 2. Germline values: CDR1 GTSNPN, CDR2 SVGIG (reference sequence). Here the CDR3 reads CAWNRGLETQYF. In nucleotides, the CDR3 is TGTGCCTGGAACAGGGGGCTTGAGACCCAGTACTTC.

V is TRBV5-4 and J is TRBJ1-2, with a tentative D call TRBD1 (5 bases). V gave up 4 bases and J gave up 4 bases, with 14 bases separating them. Germline-derived CDR1 and CDR2 are SGHNT and YYREEE (reference sequence). This CDR3 comprises 14 residues. CDR3 sequence reads: CASSPGQESYGYTF. The CDR3 DNA is TGTGCCAGCAGCCCAGGACAAGAGTCCTATGGCTACACCTTC.